The 7 T cell receptor beta chains presented below share a single source sample, sequenced in a study of blood T cell repertoires in COVID-19. Assay: immunoSEQ multiplex PCR; the TCRdb copy retains only in-frame clones and omits some. The table lists 150,000 to 200,000 clones, approximately 91% of them singletons. The sequenced sample was PBMCs or T cells enriched from blood (not recorded which). Receptors originate from a woman under 30 who had recovered from COVID-19.

The genes are TRBV7-9 and TRBJ1-1, with D possibly being TRBD1 (6 bases). CDR1 and CDR2 from the germline V gene are SEHNR and FQNEAQ (reference sequence). There are 15 residues in the CDR3. Trimming took off 4 bases at V and 4 bases at J, with 16 bases between the two ends. The CDR3 sequence is CASSSLTGFVTEAFF. CDR3 sequence (DNA): TGTGCCAGCAGCTCTTTAACAGGGTTCGTCACTGAAGCTTTCTTT.

Only one count was recorded for this clone. The chain links TRBV11-2 to TRBJ2-1; D gene unclear. Trimming removed 1 base from V and 0 bases from J, with 10 bases in between. This CDR3 has 16 residues. Germline CDR1 reads SGHAT; CDR2 reads FQNNGV. In DNA form, the CDR3 reads TGTGCCAGCAGCTTAGTTCCGTTCAGCTCCTACAATGAGCAGTTCTTC. As protein: CASSLVPFSSYNEQFF.

The V call is TRBV5-8, the J call TRBJ1-4, with 9 bases identical to TRBD1. The trim removed 5 bases at V and 7 bases at J, leaving 6 bases unmatched. Germline V gives CDR1 SGHTS, CDR2 YDEGEE. The CDR3 consists of 14 residues. The CDR3 DNA reads TGTGCCAGCAGTCCCACAGGGGGCCGTGAAAAACTGTTTTTT. Its protein product is CASSPTGGREKLFF.

V usage is TRBV27 and J usage is TRBJ2-5; 12 positions agree with TRBD2. Trimming cost V 4 bases and J 4 bases; bases outside gene matches: 7. CDR1 and CDR2 from the germline V gene are MNHEY and SMNVEV (reference sequence). The CDR3 covers 16 residues. CDR3 protein: CASSSNPGLAGETQYF. The CDR3 DNA follows: TGTGCCAGCAGTTCCAACCCGGGACTAGCGGGAGAGACCCAGTACTTC.

The chain is built from TRBV30 and TRBJ1-2; 9 positions agree with TRBD1. The V gene end was trimmed by 3 bases and the J gene end by 6 bases; junction bases not matched to a gene: 11. This CDR3 has 15 residues. Germline lookup yields CDR1 GTSNPN and CDR2 SVGIG (reference sequence). This CDR3 reads CAWSLPGQGLNGYTF. DNA for the CDR3: TGTGCCTGGAGCCTACCGGGACAGGGTCTTAATGGCTACACCTTC. The variable domain in full, with the rest retrieved from reference TRBV30 and TRBJ1-2, is SQTIHQWPATLVQPVGSPLSLECTVEGTSNPNLYWYRQAAGRGLQLLFYSVGIGQISSEVPQNLSASRPQDRQFILSSKKLLLSDSGFYLCAWSLPGQGLNGYTFGSGTRLTVV.

A few counts support this clone. The chain has TRBV3-1 (or the pseudogene TRBV3-2) and TRBJ1-1, with no clear D. Deletions cut 5 bases from V and 0 bases from J, with 4 bases between. In germline, CDR1 is LGHDT, CDR2 YNNKEL (reference sequence). CDR3 length equals 12 residues. DNA for the CDR3: TGTGCCAGCAGCTACATGAACACTGAAGCTTTCTTT. It specifies CASSYMNTEAFF.

This clone was counted between two and nine times. V usage is TRBV27 and J usage is TRBJ1-2; D perhaps matches TRBD1 (6 bases). Trimming took 7 bases from V and 2 from J, leaving 11 bases between them. CDR1 and CDR2 from the germline V gene are MNHEY and SMNVEV (reference sequence). This CDR3 has 13 residues. Here the CDR3 DNA reads TGTGCCAGCAAGGGGGGGCCAAACTATGGCTACACCTTC. Its protein product is CASKGGPNYGYTF.